This section outlines one T cell receptor (beta chain) sequence together with its context. What it recognizes is unknown. CDR3 size: 12 residues. The V end was cut by 1 base, the J end by 4 bases, with 5 bases between. Germline CDR1 reads LNHDA; CDR2 reads SQIVND (reference sequence). Method: immunoSEQ multiplex PCR; TCRdb's copy keeps in-frame clones and lacks some. Of tens of thousands of clones in the sample, 80% to 90% were seen once. This entry belongs to a study of a mutant IDH1 vaccine in newly diagnosed glioma. This sample's time point: week 5, during vaccination. A single vaccine dose contained 300 ug of mutant IDH1 20-mer peptide, and topical imiquimod was used with it.

The sequencing used PBMCs, collected from a glioma patient whose treatment included an IDH1 peptide vaccine. This TCR derives from a man in his forties with glioma. The genes are TRBV19 and TRBJ2-7, with D uncertain. The CDR3 region has the DNA TGTGCCAGTAGTATAGGGAAATACGAGCAGTACTTC. This gives the protein CASSIGKYEQYF.